A selection of T cell receptor beta chains follows, all from one sample in a study of somatic mutations in cytotoxic T cells in rheumatoid arthritis. Produced via immunoSEQ multiplex PCR; TCRdb's table is partial and in-frame only. Altogether 7,000 or so clones are present, 65% to 85% being singletons, with the ten largest covering 15% to 18%. Sequencing was carried out using CD8+ T cells sorted from blood. The origin of the receptors is an adult with rheumatoid arthritis. Each CDR3 is given with its conserved first and last residue. D genes are given only for firm matches. Rows may omit the clone size; those that give it use once, few, many or a size class.

length | J | size | D | V | DNA | CDR3
15 | TRBJ2-1 | few | NA | TRBV6-1 | TGTGCCAGCAGTGAAGTCGGGGGGCCCTACAATGAGCAGTTCTTC | CASSEVGGPYNEQFF
14 | TRBJ1-1 | NA | TRBD1 | TRBV5-1 | TGCGCCAGCAGCCCTACAGGGGGCCTCACTGAAGCTTTCTTT | CASSPTGGLTEAFF
14 | TRBJ2-5 | NA | NA | TRBV15 | TGTGCCACCAGCAGAGTAAGCAGAAAAGAGACCCAGTACTTC | CATSRVSRKETQYF
14 | TRBJ1-3 | NA | NA | TRBV7-9 | TGTGCCAGCAGGGACAGTTACTCTGGAAACACCATATATTTT | CASRDSYSGNTIYF
15 | TRBJ1-6 | NA | TRBD1 | TRBV4-3 | TGCGCCAGCAGCTCCCGGGACAGGGATAATTCACCCCTCCACTTT | CASSSRDRDNSPLHF
15 | TRBJ2-7 | NA | TRBD2 | TRBV6-1 | TGTGCCAGCAGTGAAGCGCTAGCGGGGGCCTACGAGCAGTACTTC | CASSEALAGAYEQYF
16 | TRBJ2-6 | NA | TRBD1 | TRBV28 | TGTGCCAGTAAACAGGGGGCCAGCTCTGGGGCCAACGTCCTGACTTTC | CASKQGASSGANVLTF
16 | TRBJ1-1 | NA | NA | TRBV9 | TGTGCCAGCAGCGTAGCTGGGCTGAACACGAACACTGAAGCTTTCTTT | CASSVAGLNTNTEAFF
18 | TRBJ1-6 | NA | NA | TRBV28 | TGTGCCAGCATCCAGGCCAGGGGCACGGGCTCCTATAATTCACCCCTCCACTTT | CASIQARGTGSYNSPLHF
16 | TRBJ2-1 | NA | TRBD2 | TRBV7-2 | TGTGCCAGCAGCTTAGGAGCGGGGGTTGTCTACAATGAGCAGTTCTTC | CASSLGAGVVYNEQFF
14 | TRBJ1-1 | NA | NA | TRBV7-9 | TGTGCCAGCAGCCCCGGGGTTGTGAACACTGAAGCTTTCTTT | CASSPGVVNTEAFF
16 | TRBJ2-3 | NA | TRBD2 | TRBV6-5 | TGTGCCAGCAGTTTCACGGCGGGGGGAGTCACAGATACGCAGTATTTT | CASSFTAGGVTDTQYF
14 | TRBJ2-7 | NA | NA | TRBV5-5 | TGTGCCAGCAGCTTGTTTTCATCTTCCTACGAGCAGTACTTC | CASSLFSSSYEQYF
11 | TRBJ2-1 | NA | NA | TRBV30 | TGTGCCTGGAGCCAGACAAATGAGCAGTTCTTC | CAWSQTNEQFF
14 | TRBJ2-7 | NA | NA | TRBV4-1 | TGCGCCAGCAGCCAAGATTTTGAGGGCCGGCCGCAGTACTTC | CASSQDFEGRPQYF
14 | TRBJ1-4 | NA | NA | TRBV5-1 | TGCGCCAGCAGCTTACTGGAGGGGGAGGAAAAACTGTTTTTT | CASSLLEGEEKLFF
13 | TRBJ2-5 | NA | NA | TRBV6-5 | TGTGCCAGCAGTTTGGGGGGTCGGGAGACCCAGTACTTC | CASSLGGRETQYF
18 | TRBJ2-5 | NA | TRBD2 | TRBV9 | TGTGCCAGCAGCCTAGGGACTAGCGGGGGGGCTATGGCAGAGACCCAGTACTTC | CASSLGTSGGAMAETQYF
13 | TRBJ1-1 | NA | NA | TRBV28 | TGTGCCAGCAGTTTACTGGTTCACGAAGCTGTTTTCTTT | CASSLLVHEAVFF
13 | TRBJ1-4 | few | NA | TRBV29-1 | TGCAGCGCGTACGGGGGGAAGCAGGAAAAACTGTTTTTT | CSAYGGKQEKLFF
14 | TRBJ2-7 | NA | NA | TRBV5-3 | TGTGCCAGCAGCTTGGCGGGACAACTCTACGAGCAGTACTTC | CASSLAGQLYEQYF
17 | TRBJ2-2 | once | TRBD1 | TRBV7-6 | TGTGCCAGCAGCTTAGCCGGGACAGGGGGCACCTTCGGGGAGCTGTTTTTT | CASSLAGTGGTFGELFF
15 | TRBJ2-7 | NA | TRBD1 | TRBV29-1 | TGCAGCGTTGGAGCAAAACAGGGGGTACCCTACGAGCAGTACTTC | CSVGAKQGVPYEQYF
14 | TRBJ2-7 | NA | TRBD1 | TRBV19 | TGTGCCAGTAGTATGGGGACAGCCATCTACGAGCAGTACTTC | CASSMGTAIYEQYF
15 | TRBJ1-2 | NA | NA | TRBV5-4 | TGTGCCAGCAGCTTGAAAGGAGGGGAGCACTATGGCTACACCTTC | CASSLKGGEHYGYTF
11 | TRBJ2-2 | NA | NA | TRBV20-1 | TGCAGTGCCCCAGTCGCCGGGGAGCTGTTTTTT | CSAPVAGELFF
13 | TRBJ2-3 | NA | NA | TRBV2 | TGTGCCAGCAAGAGGTTTTCCACAGATACGCAGTATTTT | CASKRFSTDTQYF
15 | TRBJ1-6 | NA | NA | TRBV25-1 | TGTGCCAGCAGTGATCGGCAGGAACATAATTCACCCCTCCACTTT | CASSDRQEHNSPLHF
15 | TRBJ2-3 | once | NA | TRBV2 | TGTGCCAGCAGTGTTCGTAGGGGGAACACAGATACGCAGTATTTT | CASSVRRGNTDTQYF
15 | TRBJ2-1 | NA | NA | TRBV11-2 | TGTGCCAGCAGCTTAGAACGGAATGTCTACAATGAGCAGTTCTTC | CASSLERNVYNEQFF
12 | TRBJ2-1 | NA | NA | TRBV7-6 | TGTGCCAGCAGCTTAGTTGGCGATGAGCAGTTCTTC | CASSLVGDEQFF
15 | TRBJ2-7 | NA | NA | TRBV4-3 | TGCGCCAGCAGCCAAGTTTGGGACCGCCACTACGAGCAGTACTTC | CASSQVWDRHYEQYF
16 | TRBJ2-7 | NA | TRBD2 | TRBV4-2 | TGTGCCAGCAGCCAAGGGGGCTCTAGCGGGGTTTACGAGCAGTACTTC | CASSQGGSSGVYEQYF
15 | TRBJ2-3 | NA | TRBD2 | TRBV2 | TGTGCCAGCAGTGAAGGGAGCGGGGGGCCAGATACGCAGTATTTT | CASSEGSGGPDTQYF
13 | TRBJ1-1 | few | NA | TRBV30 | TGTGCCTGGAGTTTGTCCTCTGGAACTGAAGCTTTCTTT | CAWSLSSGTEAFF
14 | TRBJ2-5 | NA | NA | TRBV5-1 | TGCGCCAGCAGCTTCTCGGCAGGGAAAGAGACCCAGTACTTC | CASSFSAGKETQYF
14 | TRBJ1-1 | NA | NA | TRBV29-1 | TGCAGCGTGGTAGAACAAGGGTGGAACACTGAAGCTTTCTTT | CSVVEQGWNTEAFF
14 | TRBJ2-7 | NA | TRBD1 | TRBV4-1 | TGCGCCAGCTCCGGGACAGGGGGCCAGGGTGAGCAGTACTTC | CASSGTGGQGEQYF
16 | TRBJ2-1 | NA | TRBD2 | TRBV5-6 | TGTGCCAGCAGCTGGGGAGGGCGGGGGGCCTACAATGAGCAGTTCTTC | CASSWGGRGAYNEQFF
16 | TRBJ2-1 | few | TRBD2 | TRBV6-1 | TGTGCCAGCAGTGAAGAGGCGGGGGGGAATTACAATGAGCAGTTCTTC | CASSEEAGGNYNEQFF
16 | TRBJ1-1 | NA | NA | TRBV5-1 | TGCGCCAGCAGCAACGACTCAGGGGACGGGAACACTGAAGCTTTCTTT | CASSNDSGDGNTEAFF
15 | TRBJ1-5 | NA | NA | TRBV7-9 | TGTGCCAGCAGCTTGTCGGGGAATAGCAATCAGCCCCAGCATTTT | CASSLSGNSNQPQHF
11 | TRBJ1-2 | NA | NA | TRBV29-1 | TGCAGCGTAACGTTCCAGGCTGGCTACACCTTC | CSVTFQAGYTF
11 | TRBJ2-7 | NA | NA | TRBV6-5 | TGTGCCAGCAGTTACGGGCATGAGCAGTACTTC | CASSYGHEQYF
14 | TRBJ2-7 | NA | TRBD1 | TRBV7-7 | TGTGCCAGCAGCCCCGGGACAGGTCCCTACGAGCAGTACTTC | CASSPGTGPYEQYF
14 | TRBJ2-3 | NA | TRBD2 | TRBV11-2 | TGTGCCAGCAGCACGCGGGGGGCCGGCGATACGCAGTATTTT | CASSTRGAGDTQYF
15 | TRBJ1-1 | few | TRBD1 | TRBV29-1 | TGCAGCGTTGATATCGGGACAGGGGCGAACACTGAAGCTTTCTTT | CSVDIGTGANTEAFF
15 | TRBJ2-1 | NA | TRBD2 | TRBV30 | TGTGCCTGGAGTAATCTTGGACTAGCCTACAATGAGCAGTTCTTC | CAWSNLGLAYNEQFF
15 | TRBJ2-5 | once | TRBD1 | TRBV5-6 | TGTGCCAGCAGCGCGGACAGGGGGCAACTTGAGACCCAGTACTTC | CASSADRGQLETQYF
11 | TRBJ2-7 | NA | NA | TRBV9 | TGTGCCAGCAGCGTAGGAGGGGAGCAGTACTTC | CASSVGGEQYF
18 | TRBJ1-5 | once | NA | TRBV6-1 | TGTGCCAGCAGTGAAGGTGAAAGTATAGGGTGGCGGAGTCAGCCCCAGCATTTT | CASSEGESIGWRSQPQHF
16 | TRBJ2-3 | once | TRBD2 | TRBV9 | TGTGCCAGCAGCTTCCGACTAGCGGCCAGCACAGATACGCAGTATTTT | CASSFRLAASTDTQYF